This T cell receptor (beta chain) was identified during a study of pediatric ulcerative colitis. In this sample, this clone turned up a few times. Its antigen remains unknown. Rectal tissue came from one to two pinch biopsies taken at colonoscopy. No immunosuppressive drugs were given to ulcerative colitis patients before diagnostic colonoscopy. TCRdb's copy holds only in-frame clones and misses some; the assay was immunoSEQ multiplex PCR. The sample has 16,000 or so clones, roughly 69% seen once. Trimming removed 2 bases from V and 4 bases from J; junction bases left unmatched: 9. Germline V CDR1 and CDR2: LNHDA, SQIVND (reference sequence). CDR3 length equals 16 residues. Findings and limits, study-wide: Rectal pinch biopsies may have included blood-derived T cells, especially in patients with overt colitis. Substantially fewer templates came from a couple of patients' blood samples.

The chain links TRBV19 to TRBJ1-2; 8 nucleotides match TRBD1. The specimen was gut tissue. This clonotype was obtained from a boy aged 5-17 years with moderate ulcerative colitis. CDR3 loop: CASSIRGQDLLYGYTF. As DNA, the CDR3 is TGTGCCAGTAGTATAAGGGGACAGGACCTCCTCTATGGCTACACCTTC. The variable domain in full, completed from reference TRBV19 and TRBJ1-2, reads DGGITQSPKYLFRKEGQNVTLSCEQNLNHDAMYWYRQDPGQGLRLIYYSQIVNDFQKGDIAEGYSVSREKKESFPLTVTSAQKNPTAFYLCASSIRGQDLLYGYTFGSGTRLTVV.